This paragraph reports one T cell receptor (beta chain). What it recognizes is unknown. TCRdb reprocessed the 5' RACE reads and stores each CDR3 protein as one record, lacking DNA. Its clone listing holds 140,000 to 150,000 distinct CDR3 sequences. The record originates from a study of monozygotic twins with inflammatory bowel disease. Study observations and caveats: Fewer clonotypes were shared with others by IBD patients than by healthy twins, especially with disease activity.

The sample consisted of blood. The source is a human donor with ulcerative colitis or Crohn's disease, or a healthy co-twin of an affected twin (not recorded which).

The CDR3: CASSLEARRQETQYF. The chain links TRBV5-1 to TRBJ2-5; the D call of TRBD2 rests on TCRdb alone, since no DNA is present to check it. Per the germline V gene, CDR1 is SGHRS and CDR2 is YFSETQ. This CDR3 has 15 amino acids.